These 8 T cell receptor beta chains were all obtained from the same sample, sequenced in a study of cytomegalovirus exposure and HLA in healthy donors. The PCR made use of 60 Vbeta and 13 Jbeta primers. TCRdb's copy holds only in-frame clones and misses some; the assay was immunoSEQ multiplex PCR. Altogether approximately 150,000 clones are present, roughly 80% being singletons, with the ten largest covering about 1%. Sequencing used PBMCs. Every receptor here comes from a man aged 30-40 years in good health and CMV-seronegative.

The V gene is TRBV28, the J gene TRBJ1-2; TRBD1 might be the D (6 bases). CDR1 is MDHEN, CDR2 SYDVKM, per germline. The length of the CDR3 is 14 residues. V dropped 6 bases and J dropped 4 bases, with 15 bases sitting between them. As DNA, the CDR3 is TGTGCCAGCAGGCCCCAGGGGCAAATCTATGGCTACACCTTC. Amino acids: CASRPQGQIYGYTF.

For the CDR3, the DNA is TGTGCCATCAGTGAGAGCCTAGCGGGAGACAATGAGCAGTTCTTC. Its translation: CAISESLAGDNEQFF. The chain joins TRBV10-3 to TRBJ2-1; 10 bases map to TRBD2. The V gene's germline CDR1 is ENHRY and CDR2 SYGVKD. This CDR3 region has 15 residues. V shed 2 bases, J shed 5 bases, and the junction held 3 bases outside the gene matches.

This chain uses TRBV27 with TRBJ2-3; 8 nucleotides agree with TRBD1. The CDR3 totals 16 residues. V lost 7 bases, J lost 0 bases, and 9 bases stayed unmatched. Germline loops: CDR1 MNHEY, CDR2 SMNVEV (reference sequence). DNA for the CDR3: TGTGCCAGCAACCCACACAGGGGGAGCAGCACAGATACGCAGTATTTT. This encodes CASNPHRGSSTDTQYF.

The chain uses TRBV5-1 and TRBJ2-5; 7 bases line up with TRBD1. CDR3 length equals 16 residues. After removal of 1 base from V and 1 base from J, the junction contained 7 bases not matched to a gene. The germline CDR1 and CDR2 sequences are SGHRS and YFSETQ. Here the CDR3 reads CASSLTRGTVQETQYF. The CDR3 nucleotides are TGCGCCAGCAGCTTGACGCGAGGGACAGTCCAAGAGACCCAGTACTTC. Full variable domain (remainder filled in from reference TRBV5-1 and TRBJ2-5): KAGVTQTPRYLIKTRGQQVTLSCSPISGHRSVSWYQQTPGQGLQFLFEYFSETQRNKGNFPGRFSGRQFSNSRSEMNVSTLELGDSALYLCASSLTRGTVQETQYFGPGTRLLVL.

The CDR3 nucleotides read TGTGCCAGCAGCCCCCCGGGTCCCGCGGAGACCCAGTACTTC. As protein: CASSPPGPAETQYF. The chain is built from TRBV9 and TRBJ2-5; D not certain. The CDR3 runs 14 residues. Germline CDR1 is SGDLS and CDR2 is YYNGEE. Trimming took off 4 bases at V and 5 bases at J, with 15 bases between the two ends.

The chain links TRBV27 to TRBJ2-3, with 11 bases aligning to TRBD2. Germline loops: CDR1 MNHEY, CDR2 SMNVEV (reference sequence). The CDR3 is 17 residues long. Unmatched junction bases numbered 10, after V lost 7 bases and J lost 1 base. The CDR3 DNA reads as TGTGCCAGCACGAGATACGGACTAGCGGGCCGCACAGATACGCAGTATTTT. This codes for CASTRYGLAGRTDTQYF.

V and J are TRBV6-6 and TRBJ1-5; weak D call: TRBD1 (6 bases). The V end was cut by 5 bases, the J end by 5 bases, with 7 bases between. Germline V gives CDR1 MNHNY, CDR2 SVGAGI (reference sequence). This CDR3 comprises 12 residues. Here the CDR3 DNA reads TGTGCCAGCAGTCGGACAGATCAGCCCCAGCATTTT. Amino acids: CASSRTDQPQHF.

This clone was detected once. This chain uses TRBV5-1 with TRBJ2-7, with D perhaps TRBD1 (6 bases). Trimming removed 3 bases from V and 7 bases from J, with 17 bases in between. The CDR3 length is 14 residues. Germline loops: CDR1 SGHRS, CDR2 YFSETQ. The CDR3, as DNA: TGCGCCAGCAGCTCCACAGGGTCTTCGGGAGAGCAGTACTTC. This codes for CASSSTGSSGEQYF.